The T cell receptor (beta chain) described here comes from a study of T cell responses to AZD1222 COVID-19 vaccine. Notes on the study in general: Donors in the cohort were predominantly white British and more often female, and clonal diversity was possibly underestimated. The study found vaccine-associated CD4 TCRs spanning spike, dominant at 160-218 and 743-854.

About this clone: Its matching antigen is unknown.

Clones were sequenced by immunoSEQ multiplex PCR, and TCRdb holds only the in-frame ones, with some missing. This table has about 97,000 clones, about 91% appearing once. Between the trimmed V and J ends, which lost 3 bases and 1 base, there was a span of 6 bases. The CDR3 covers 13 residues. Germline values: CDR1 MRHNA, CDR2 SNTAGT. The clonotype comes from an adult in good health. V usage is TRBV6-4 and J usage is TRBJ1-1, with a possible D match to TRBD1 (6 bases). Sequencing used peripheral blood, obtained on day 0 of AZD1222 vaccination. The CDR3 coding sequence is TGTGCCAGCAGTGAGGGGGCGAACACTGAAGCTTTCTTT. This encodes CASSEGANTEAFF.